The 23 T cell receptor beta chains below come from one sample, sequenced in a study of shared T cell receptors in the human thymus. The method was immunoSEQ multiplex PCR; TCRdb's version includes in-frame clones alone and lacks a portion of them. The profile shows under 850,000 clones, roughly 90% of them singletons. The sample also formed part of further work on human thymus T cells.

The sample taken for sequencing was thymocytes. Receptor source: a boy in the first two years of life with a congenital heart defect.

The rearrangement links TRBV7-2 to TRBJ2-7; 8 nucleotides align to TRBD2. The CDR3 totals 14 residues. CDR1 is SGHTA and CDR2 is FQGNSA in the germline V gene. V trimming: 2 bases; J trimming: 3 bases; junction bases outside the gene matches: 3. Here the CDR3 reads CASSLTAGDYEQYF. CDR3 in DNA: TGTGCCAGCAGCTTAACAGCGGGGGACTACGAGCAGTACTTC.

This chain connects TRBV7-2 to TRBJ1-3; D is possibly TRBD1 (6 bases). Germline CDR1 reads SGHTA; CDR2 reads FQGNSA. The CDR3 has 14 residues. The V and J ends lost 8 bases and 3 bases respectively, with 14 bases between them. CDR3 sequence: CASAGELDGNTIYF. For the CDR3, the DNA is TGTGCCAGCGCAGGGGAGTTAGATGGAAACACCATATATTTT.

V usage is TRBV21-1 and J usage is TRBJ1-5; the table's D call, TRBD1, was not checked against the DNA. TRBV21-1 is assigned pseudogene status. This CDR3 is built from 20 residues. DNA for the CDR3: TGTGCCAGCAGCGTACGGGGGCGGGACAGGGAAGGGAAAAGCAATCAGCCCCAGCATTTT. It codes for CASSVRGRDREGKSNQPQHF.

The chain links TRBV19 to TRBJ2-1; 13 bases are shared with TRBD2. CDR3 length equals 19 residues. CDR1 is LNHDA, CDR2 SQIVND, per germline (reference sequence). V gave up 5 bases and J gave up 3 bases; unmatched junction bases: 13. CDR3 residues: CASSPPGLAGRNFYNEQFF. CDR3 sequence (DNA): TGTGCCAGTAGTCCCCCGGGACTAGCGGGGAGGAACTTCTACAATGAGCAGTTCTTC.

The CDR3 nucleotides read TGTGCCAGCAGCCAAGATGGGCCAAGGTGCGATGAGCAGTTCTTC. Protein sequence: CASSQDGPRCDEQFF. This sequence joins TRBV4-2 and TRBJ2-1; no reliable D call. Trimming pared 0 bases from V and 8 bases from J, leaving 14 bases between. This CDR3 region has 15 residues. Per the germline V gene, CDR1 is LGHNA and CDR2 is YNFKEQ.

The rearrangement links TRBV6-5 to TRBJ1-1, with D tentatively TRBD1 (6 bases). Germline CDR1 is MNHEY and CDR2 is SVGAGI. V dropped 0 bases and J dropped 0 bases, with 11 bases sitting between them. The CDR3 totals 16 residues. The CDR3: CASSYSSHRVNTEAFF. The CDR3 DNA reads TGTGCCAGCAGTTACTCGAGTCACAGGGTGAACACTGAAGCTTTCTTT.

The chain employs TRBV5-4 and TRBJ2-7; 15 bases line up with TRBD2. Germline-derived CDR1 and CDR2 are SGHNT and YYREEE (reference sequence). The V segment lost 4 bases and the J segment 5 bases; nucleotides outside the gene matches: 7. The CDR3 consists of 16 residues. The CDR3 is CASSTRTSGRAHEQYF. CDR3 nucleotides: TGTGCCAGCAGCACCCGGACTAGCGGGAGGGCCCACGAGCAGTACTTC. The variable domain in full, completed from reference TRBV5-4 and TRBJ2-7, reads ETGVTQSPTHLIKTRGQQVTLRCSSQSGHNTVSWYQQALGQGPQFIFQYYREEENGRGNFPPRFSGLQFPNYSSELNVNALELDDSALYLCASSTRTSGRAHEQYFGPGTRLTVT.

The chain couples TRBV27 to TRBJ2-3, with 11 bases aligning to TRBD2. The CDR3 is made up of 17 amino acids. The V gene's germline CDR1 is MNHEY and CDR2 SMNVEV (reference sequence). Unmatched junction bases numbered 6, after V lost 2 bases and J lost 2 bases. The CDR3 DNA sequence: TGTGCCAGCAGTTTACCCCCGGGACTAGCGGACACAGATACGCAGTATTTT. The encoded protein is CASSLPPGLADTDTQYF.

J is TRBJ2-5 and V is TRBV5-6; 11 bases match TRBD2. Trimming cost V 0 bases and J 3 bases; bases outside gene matches: 10. The germline V gene has CDR1 SGHDT and CDR2 YYEEEE. This CDR3 region has 18 residues. This chain's CDR3 is CASSLAPSGRKLEETQYF. The CDR3 coding sequence is TGTGCCAGCAGCTTGGCCCCTAGCGGGAGGAAGCTTGAAGAGACCCAGTACTTC.

This clone appeared a few times. The gene calls are TRBV28 and TRBJ2-1, with TRBD2 identical over 8 bases. The CDR3 has 13 amino acids. With V trimmed by 10 bases and J by 2 bases, 4 bases remained unmatched. CDR1 is MDHEN and CDR2 is SYDVKM in the germline V gene. In DNA, the CDR3 is TGTGCCACCCGGGGGGGCCCCTACAATGAGCAGTTCTTC. The encoded protein is CATRGGPYNEQFF.

CDR3 nucleotides: TGTGCCAGCAGTGGGACTAGCGGGAGGGATGGAGTTGGTGAGCAGTTCTTC. Translation gives CASSGTSGRDGVGEQFF. The chain carries TRBV2 and TRBJ2-1; TRBD2 agrees at 15 bases. Germline CDR1 is SNHLY and CDR2 is FYNNEI. The V and J ends lost 4 bases and 9 bases, in that order; junction bases with no gene match: 10. The CDR3 loop spans 17 amino acids.

J is TRBJ2-7 and V is TRBV18; D is ambiguous. Germline V gives CDR1 KGHSH, CDR2 LQKENI. The CDR3 has 12 residues. Trimming removed 1 base from V and 7 bases from J, with 8 bases in between. In DNA, the CDR3 is TGTGCCAGCTCACCACGCGAACCTGAGCAGTACTTC. Protein: CASSPREPEQYF. Looking up the rest from reference TRBV18 and TRBJ2-7 gives the full variable domain: NAGVMQNPRHLVRRRGQEARLRCSPMKGHSHVYWYRQLPEEGLKFMVYLQKENIIDESGMPKERFSAEFPKEGPSILRIQQVVRGDSAAYFCASSPREPEQYFGPGTRLTVT.

The chain employs TRBV12-5 and TRBJ2-1; the match to TRBD1 covers 8 bases. CDR3 length: 15 residues. The germline CDR1 and CDR2 sequences are LGHNT and FRNRAP. J gave up 4 bases and V 7 bases, and 9 bases lay outside the gene matches. The CDR3: CASAPGQGGYNEQFF. The CDR3 region has the DNA TGTGCTAGTGCTCCTGGACAGGGCGGATACAATGAGCAGTTCTTC.

The V gene is TRBV25-1, the J gene TRBJ2-1; D remains ambiguous. CDR1 is MGHDK and CDR2 is SYGVNS in the germline V gene. Trimming took off 7 bases at V and 0 bases at J, with 7 bases between the two ends. This CDR3 is built from 13 residues. CDR3 region: CASTPSSYNEQFF. For the CDR3, the DNA is TGTGCCAGCACCCCCTCCTCCTACAATGAGCAGTTCTTC.

CDR3 loop: CASSLRTSPSYEQYF. CDR3 nucleotides: TGTGCCAGCAGCCTAAGGACTAGTCCTTCCTACGAGCAGTACTTC. This rearrangement joins TRBV13 to TRBJ2-7, with TRBD2 matching over 7 bases. V lost 5 bases and J lost 1; bases outside the gene matches: 8. The length of the CDR3 is 15 residues. Germline CDR1 PRHDT, CDR2 FYEKMQ (reference sequence).

V and J are TRBV18 and TRBJ2-3; 9 bases fit TRBD2. This CDR3 comprises 14 residues. After removal of 5 bases from V and 1 base from J, the junction contained 1 base not matched to a gene. The germline CDR1 and CDR2 sequences are KGHSH and LQKENI. CDR3 region: CASSEREGTDTQYF. In nucleotides, the CDR3 is TGTGCCAGCTCAGAGCGGGAGGGCACAGATACGCAGTATTTT.

The genes are TRBV5-1 and TRBJ1-1; tentatively, D is TRBD1 (5 bases). Germline CDR1 and CDR2: SGHRS and YFSETQ. V was shortened by 0 bases and J by 4 bases, with 16 bases between the two germline ends. This CDR3 region has 16 residues. The DNA for the CDR3 is TGCGCCAGCAGCTTGGACAGGCGAAAGGGTAGCACTGAAGCTTTCTTT. It is translated as CASSLDRRKGSTEAFF.

The chain joins TRBV5-6 to TRBJ2-5; TRBD1 aligns across 9 bases. V trimming: 3 bases; J trimming: 3 bases; junction bases outside the gene matches: 12. The CDR3 runs 17 residues. In germline, CDR1 is SGHDT, CDR2 YYEEEE. The CDR3 DNA follows: TGTGCCAGCAGCTCCCAGACCACAGGGGGCGCGGAAGAGACCCAGTACTTC. This translates into CASSSQTTGGAEETQYF.

The chain couples TRBV6-1 to TRBJ1-4; the match to TRBD1 covers 7 bases. Germline trimming cut 5 bases from V and 7 bases from J; bases unmatched to any gene: 7. The CDR3 sequence is 14 residues long. Germline V gives CDR1 MNHNS, CDR2 SASEGT. In nucleotides, the CDR3 is TGTGCCAGCAGTTCACAGGGGAGGCGTGAAAAACTGTTTTTT. This encodes CASSSQGRREKLFF.

The gene calls are TRBV30 and TRBJ2-1, with TRBD2 matching over 9 bases. V gave up 0 bases and J gave up 8 bases; unmatched junction bases: 8. The germline CDR1 and CDR2 sequences are GTSNPN and SVGIG (reference sequence). The CDR3 is 15 amino acids. The DNA for the CDR3 is TGTGCCTGGAGTGTAGTAGCGGGAGTGGGCGATGAGCAGTTCTTC. It codes for CAWSVVAGVGDEQFF.

The J gene is TRBJ1-4, the V gene TRBV11-2; possibly TRBD1 for D (5 bases). V lost 3 bases to trimming and J lost 8 bases, with 10 bases between them. Germline-derived CDR1 and CDR2 are SGHAT and FQNNGV. The CDR3 totals 13 residues. This CDR3 reads CASSFRRGEKLFF. DNA of the CDR3: TGTGCCAGCAGCTTCCGCCGGGGGGAAAAACTGTTTTTT.

The genes are TRBV18 and TRBJ2-5; D gene unclear. The germline gives CDR1 KGHSH, CDR2 LQKENI. The germline V and J ends were trimmed by 6 bases and 5 bases, with 22 bases remaining between them. CDR3 length equals 16 residues. CDR3 coding DNA: TGTGCCAGCTCCTCCATCGTGCGCGGCGAGTGGGAGACCCAGTACTTC. Amino acids: CASSSIVRGEWETQYF. Supplemented by reference TRBV18 and TRBJ2-5, the full variable domain reads NAGVMQNPRHLVRRRGQEARLRCSPMKGHSHVYWYRQLPEEGLKFMVYLQKENIIDESGMPKERFSAEFPKEGPSILRIQQVVRGDSAAYFCASSSIVRGEWETQYFGPGTRLLVL.

This chain uses TRBV25-1 with TRBJ2-1; TRBD2 matches 7 bases. The J segment lost 9 bases and the V segment lost 2 bases, leaving 1 base of the junction unmatched. Per the germline V gene, CDR1 is MGHDK and CDR2 is SYGVNS. The CDR3 length is 12 residues. In DNA form, the CDR3 reads TGTGCCAGCAGTGAAGGGGGGGGTGAGCAGTTCTTC. It translates to CASSEGGGEQFF. The variable domain in full, with the rest retrieved from reference TRBV25-1 and TRBJ2-1, is EADIYQTPRYLVIGTGKKITLECSQTMGHDKMYWYQQDPGMELHLIHYSYGVNSTEKGDLSSESTVSRIRTEHFPLTLESARPSHTSQYLCASSEGGGEQFFGPGTRLTVL.